The 15 T cell receptor beta chains below come from one sample, sequenced in a study of radiation and T cells in renal cell carcinoma. Indicated time point: blood 2 weeks post-SBRT. Indicated treatment: 15 Gy SBRT to primary tumor, nephrectomy 4 weeks later. Generated by immunoSEQ multiplex PCR, the TCRdb table keeps only in-frame clones and is missing some. Among about 150,000 clones listed, about 91% were seen once. The sequences come from blood, collected from a patient whose treatment included radiotherapy and nephrectomy. These receptors were taken from a woman aged 50 to 60 with renal cell carcinoma.

This chain joins TRBV2 and TRBJ1-2, with 8 bases that match TRBD1. CDR3 size: 14 residues. CDR1 and CDR2 (germline): SNHLY, FYNNEI. Trimming removed 8 bases from V and 4 bases from J; junction bases left unmatched: 9. The CDR3 here is CASGEDRALYGYTF. The DNA of the CDR3 is TGTGCCAGCGGGGAGGACAGGGCCCTCTATGGCTACACCTTC.

This sequence joins TRBV19 and TRBJ1-5, with D hard to call. The V and J ends lost 1 base and 6 bases respectively, with 4 bases between them. The CDR3 extends over 12 amino acids. Germline CDR1 reads LNHDA; CDR2 reads SQIVND (reference sequence). CDR3 loop: CASSIVSQPQHF. CDR3 nucleotides: TGTGCCAGTAGTATAGTGTCTCAGCCCCAGCATTTT.

This rearrangement joins TRBV6-1 to TRBJ2-5; D remains ambiguous. The CDR3 runs 14 residues. Germline V gene lookup returns CDR1 MNHNS and CDR2 SASEGT. Trimming pared 4 bases from V and 3 bases from J, leaving 12 bases between. CDR3 coding DNA: TGTGCCAGCAGTGTGTCGATTTCTGAAGAGACCCAGTACTTC. Amino acids: CASSVSISEETQYF.

The sample holds one count of this clone. The chain combines TRBV19 with TRBJ1-4; D is unclear. V lost 3 bases to trimming and J lost 0 bases, with 5 bases between them. The CDR3 runs to 14 residues. In germline, CDR1 is LNHDA, CDR2 SQIVND (reference sequence). The DNA for the CDR3 is TGTGCCAGTAGTATCTCCACAACTAATGAAAAACTGTTTTTT. This sequence encodes CASSISTTNEKLFF.

The chain joins TRBV7-9 to TRBJ1-2; unclear D gene. The CDR3 loop spans 14 amino acids. Trimming took 4 bases from V and 7 from J, leaving 16 bases between them. Germline V lookup: CDR1 SEHNR, CDR2 FQNEAQ (reference sequence). The CDR3 DNA follows: TGTGCCAGCAGCTCTAGCGAGGTGAGGCTTGGCTACACCTTC. It specifies CASSSSEVRLGYTF.

The rearrangement links TRBV29-1 to TRBJ2-2; D is perhaps TRBD1 (6 bases). This CDR3 spans 13 amino acids. CDR1 is SQVTM, CDR2 ANQGSEA, per germline. V was trimmed by 3 bases and J by 1 base, leaving 6 bases between them. The CDR3 DNA follows: TGCAGCGTTGACAGGGGGAACACCGGGGAGCTGTTTTTT. This codes for CSVDRGNTGELFF.

The V call is TRBV11-3, the J call TRBJ2-2; maybe TRBD1 (5 bases). The ends were cut back, 2 bases at V and 5 bases at J, with 6 bases in the middle. Germline values: CDR1 SGHNT, CDR2 YENEEA. This CDR3 is built from 13 residues. CDR3 sequence reads: CASSLQGTGELFF. CDR3 coding DNA: TGTGCCAGCAGCTTACAGGGAACCGGGGAGCTGTTTTTT.

CDR3 sequence (DNA): TGTGCCAGCAGCATAGTCCCGGGACGGTCTGAAGCTTTCTTT. Its protein is CASSIVPGRSEAFF. The chain couples TRBV21-1 to TRBJ1-1. TRBV21-1 is assigned pseudogene status. The CDR3 is 14 residues long.

The chain recombines TRBV5-1 with TRBJ1-1; a possible D gene is TRBD1 (6 bases). This CDR3 has 15 residues. Deletions cut 4 bases from V and 5 bases from J, with 18 bases between. The germline gives CDR1 SGHRS, CDR2 YFSETQ. Here the CDR3 DNA reads TGCGCCAGCAGCCCCTCGACAGCTCAGGGGACTGAAGCTTTCTTT. It specifies CASSPSTAQGTEAFF.

The chain recombines TRBV18 with TRBJ1-6; D is unclear. This CDR3 region has 12 residues. In germline, CDR1 is KGHSH, CDR2 LQKENI. V was clipped by 6 bases and J by 5 bases, with 5 bases between them. The CDR3 protein is CASSADNSPLHF. The DNA for the CDR3 is TGTGCCAGCTCGGCGGATAATTCACCCCTCCACTTT.

DNA of the CDR3: TGTGCCACCAGCAGAACCACGTTCGAGACCCAGTACTTC. Translating gives CATSRTTFETQYF. J is TRBJ2-5 and V is TRBV15; D is unresolved. V dropped 2 bases and J dropped 5 bases, with 9 bases sitting between them. The V gene's germline CDR1 is LNHNV and CDR2 YYDKDF (reference sequence). This CDR3 contains 13 residues.

The chain links TRBV5-1 to TRBJ1-1, with a weak D call TRBD1 (6 bases). This CDR3 comprises 13 residues. V was cut by 6 bases and J by 0 bases, with 9 bases left in between. Germline V gives CDR1 SGHRS, CDR2 YFSETQ. This CDR3 is CASTPGVNTEAFF. Written as DNA, the CDR3 is TGCGCCAGCACCCCAGGGGTGAACACTGAAGCTTTCTTT.

The rearrangement links TRBV6-5 to TRBJ1-5; 8 nucleotides line up with TRBD1. Unmatched junction bases numbered 4, after V lost 4 bases and J lost 2 bases. The CDR3 covers 15 residues. CDR1 is MNHEY, CDR2 SVGAGI, per germline. CDR3 amino acids: CASSSDRGGNQPQHF. As DNA, the CDR3 is TGTGCCAGCAGTTCCGACAGGGGCGGCAATCAGCCCCAGCATTTT.

A single count supports this clone. The chain is built from TRBV15 and TRBJ2-3; the D gene is possibly TRBD1 (6 bases). Germline values: CDR1 LNHNV, CDR2 YYDKDF (reference sequence). The V gene lost 1 base and the J gene lost 5 bases, with 19 bases spanning the gap. The CDR3 spans 17 residues. Written as DNA, the CDR3 is TGTGCCACCAGCAGAGGGCCGATCTGGACAGAATTAGATACGCAGTATTTT. Its protein is CATSRGPIWTELDTQYF. The complete variable domain, with remaining parts taken from reference TRBV15 and TRBJ2-3, reads DAMVIQNPRYQVTQFGKPVTLSCSQTLNHNVMYWYQQKSSQAPKLLFHYYDKDFNNEADTPDNFQSRRPNTSFCFLDIRSPGLGDTAMYLCATSRGPIWTELDTQYFGPGTRLTVL.

V gene TRBV5-1 combines with J gene TRBJ1-6, with 7 bases that match TRBD1. V shed 4 bases and J 4 bases; nucleotides not matched to a gene: 5. There are 15 residues in the CDR3. Germline V lookup: CDR1 SGHRS, CDR2 YFSETQ. This chain's CDR3 is CASSAGTVYNSPLHF. The CDR3 DNA is TGCGCCAGCAGCGCCGGGACAGTTTATAATTCACCCCTCCACTTT.